The 22 T cell receptor beta chains below all came from one sample that was sequenced in a study of blood T cell repertoires in COVID-19. Only in-frame clones appear in the TCRdb table, and some are missing; sequencing was by immunoSEQ multiplex PCR. This table holds over 150,000 clones, 85% to 90% found once. The sample taken for sequencing was peripheral blood. The receptors were sampled from a young woman who had recovered from COVID-19.

The chain carries TRBV7-9 and TRBJ2-7; 8 nucleotides match TRBD1. The germline CDR1 and CDR2 sequences are SEHNR and FQNEAQ (reference sequence). The CDR3 spans 15 residues. The V gene end was trimmed by 7 bases and the J gene end by 5 bases; junction bases not matched to a gene: 13. CDR3 sequence reads: CASTSSPGQDNEQYF. CDR3 nucleotides: TGTGCCAGCACCTCATCTCCGGGACAGGACAACGAGCAGTACTTC.

This clone was detected a few times. This sequence joins TRBV2 and TRBJ2-7; 7 nucleotides line up with TRBD2. Germline V CDR1 and CDR2: SNHLY, FYNNEI. This CDR3 region has 12 residues. With 6 bases clipped from V and 4 bases from J, the junction kept 3 bases outside the gene matches. The CDR3 nucleotides read TGTGCCAGCAGCCGAGCGGGATACGAGCAGTACGTC. It codes for CASSRAGYEQYV.

The chain has TRBV7-2 and TRBJ2-3; TRBD2 aligns across 11 bases. Germline values: CDR1 SGHTA, CDR2 FQGNSA. J gave up 0 bases and V 4 bases, and 9 bases lay outside the gene matches. This CDR3 spans 18 amino acids. The DNA of the CDR3 is TGTGCCAGCAGCTGGACCGGGACTAGCGGTCTCAGCACAGATACGCAGTATTTT. This encodes CASSWTGTSGLSTDTQYF.

V is TRBV5-1 and J is TRBJ1-1; the D gene is possibly TRBD1 (6 bases). The CDR3 consists of 14 residues. V shed 6 bases and J shed 0 bases, with 12 bases lying between them. Germline values: CDR1 SGHRS, CDR2 YFSETQ. CDR3 in DNA: TGCGCCAGCATTCCGGACAGTATGAACACTGAAGCTTTCTTT. Translating it yields CASIPDSMNTEAFF.

The rearrangement links TRBV4-1 to TRBJ2-3, with 8 positions matching TRBD2. With 2 bases clipped from V and 6 bases from J, the junction kept 4 bases outside the gene matches. Germline V gene lookup returns CDR1 MGHRA and CDR2 YSYEKL. The CDR3 runs 14 residues. The CDR3 nucleotides read TGCGCCAGCAGCCAACCCGGCGGGGGGGATACGCAGTATTTT. It specifies CASSQPGGGDTQYF.

The chain uses TRBV3-1 (or the pseudogene TRBV3-2) and TRBJ1-4; D gene unclear. CDR1 LGHDT and CDR2 YNNKEL come from the germline V gene (reference sequence). V lost 1 base and J 5 bases, leaving 11 bases between the germline ends. There are 15 residues in the CDR3. For the CDR3, the DNA is TGTGCCAGCAGCCAAGCAAGCGGCCCCAATGAAAAACTGTTTTTT. Protein sequence: CASSQASGPNEKLFF.

The chain employs TRBV6-4 and TRBJ1-4; D is perhaps TRBD1 (6 bases). In germline, CDR1 is MRHNA, CDR2 SNTAGT. V was trimmed by 4 bases and J by 8 bases, leaving 17 bases between them. This CDR3 contains 15 residues. CDR3 nucleotides: TGTGCCAGCAGTGGCCCCACAGGGCTAGACGAAAAACTGTTTTTT. It is translated as CASSGPTGLDEKLFF.

The chain employs TRBV5-1 and TRBJ2-5, with D possibly being TRBD1 (6 bases). V dropped 3 bases and J dropped 4 bases, with 16 bases sitting between them. Germline values: CDR1 SGHRS, CDR2 YFSETQ. This CDR3 is built from 15 residues. The chain's CDR3 is CASSSSSTGRETQYF. CDR3 bases: TGCGCCAGCAGCTCCTCCTCGACAGGAAGAGAGACCCAGTACTTC.

J is TRBJ1-5 and V is TRBV9; possible D gene TRBD1, 5 bases. The CDR3 covers 14 residues. The germline V and J ends were trimmed by 4 bases and 5 bases, with 13 bases remaining between them. Germline V gene lookup returns CDR1 SGDLS and CDR2 YYNGEE. The CDR3 coding sequence is TGTGCCAGCAGCTCATGGGGGGGAGATCAGCCCCAGCATTTT. This sequence encodes CASSSWGGDQPQHF.

The genes are TRBV24-1 and TRBJ1-2; D not certain. V dropped 7 bases and J dropped 4 bases, with 9 bases sitting between them. Germline CDR1 KGHDR, CDR2 SFDVKD. The CDR3 loop spans 12 amino acids. This chain's CDR3 is CATRDWGYGYTF. CDR3 coding DNA: TGTGCCACCAGGGACTGGGGCTATGGCTACACCTTC.

V gene TRBV5-1 combines with J gene TRBJ1-2; 8 positions match TRBD1. The V gene's germline CDR1 is SGHRS and CDR2 YFSETQ. The CDR3 is 14 residues long. V was clipped by 3 bases and J by 2 bases; unmatched bases: 3. The CDR3 loop is CASSSGQGNYGYTF. In DNA form, the CDR3 reads TGCGCCAGCAGCTCAGGACAGGGAAACTATGGCTACACCTTC.

The genes are TRBV1 and TRBJ2-1; the table gives TRBD2 as D, unverified against the DNA. TRBV1 is annotated as a pseudogene. This CDR3 has 18 amino acids. This chain's CDR3 is CTSSQDRGPRARNNEQFF. As DNA, the CDR3 is TGCACCAGCAGCCAAGATAGAGGTCCTCGTGCGAGGAACAATGAGCAGTTCTTC.

In DNA, the CDR3 is TGTGCCAGCGGGACAGTCTTGTGGCAGTACTTC. It yields the protein CASGTVLWQYF. The chain couples TRBV6-5 to TRBJ2-7; 7 bases agree with TRBD1. V lost 8 bases, J lost 9 bases, and 7 bases stayed unmatched. This CDR3 is built from 11 residues. Germline V gene lookup returns CDR1 MNHEY and CDR2 SVGAGI.

The table lists this clone with a count of one. The chain uses TRBV4-1 and TRBJ1-2; D gene uncertain. The CDR3 extends over 15 amino acids. Between the trimmed V and J ends, which lost 0 bases and 2 bases, there was a span of 10 bases. Germline CDR1 is MGHRA and CDR2 is YSYEKL. DNA of the CDR3: TGCGCCAGCAGCCAAGATAGCGGCGGGAACTATGGCTACACCTTC. Translated: CASSQDSGGNYGYTF.

The chain employs TRBV4-1 and TRBJ1-4; D not certain. The CDR3 loop spans 15 amino acids. In germline, CDR1 is MGHRA, CDR2 YSYEKL. Trimming cost V 1 base and J 5 bases, with 11 bases left between them. DNA for the CDR3: TGCGCCAGCAGCCAAGTGGGCGGAGGGAATGAAAAACTGTTTTTT. It translates to CASSQVGGGNEKLFF.

V and J are TRBV7-3 and TRBJ1-6, with D possibly being TRBD1 (5 bases). This CDR3 has 14 residues. Germline V gene lookup returns CDR1 SGHTA and CDR2 FQGTGA. V shed 5 bases and J shed 1 base, with 6 bases lying between them. DNA for the CDR3: TGTGCCAGCAGCCCAGGGTCCTATAATTCACCCCTCCACTTT. This translates into CASSPGSYNSPLHF.

This chain connects TRBV29-1 to TRBJ2-3; D perhaps matches TRBD1 (5 bases). Trimming removed 2 bases from V and 8 bases from J, with 17 bases in between. The CDR3 is 14 residues long. Germline assignment: CDR1 SQVTM and CDR2 ANQGSEA. The CDR3 DNA follows: TGCAGCGTTGAAACCTTCAACGGAAGGGGTACGCAGTATTTT. Translated: CSVETFNGRGTQYF.

J is TRBJ1-2 and V is TRBV4-2; D is unclear. The CDR3 has 16 residues. V was clipped by 0 bases and J by 4 bases, with 15 bases between them. Germline V CDR1 and CDR2: LGHNA, YNFKEQ. The CDR3 reads CASSQDGVSLAYGYTF. CDR3 nucleotide sequence: TGTGCCAGCAGCCAAGACGGGGTCTCATTGGCCTATGGCTACACCTTC.

The gene calls are TRBV4-1 and TRBJ1-4; TRBD1 is a possible D gene (6 bases). Germline assignment: CDR1 MGHRA and CDR2 YSYEKL. The CDR3 is 16 amino acids. V gave up 1 base and J gave up 8 bases, with 17 bases separating them. The CDR3 DNA reads TGCGCCAGCAGCCAAGTTGTAACAGGGTCAAAGGAAAAACTGTTTTTT. Residues: CASSQVVTGSKEKLFF.

The genes are TRBV10-3 and TRBJ1-1; D gene unclear. V lost 0 bases and J 2 bases, leaving 7 bases between the germline ends. The CDR3 totals 14 residues. Germline lookup yields CDR1 ENHRY and CDR2 SYGVKD. The CDR3 coding sequence is TGTGCCATCAGTGAGTCGGGGAGAAACACTGAAGCTTTCTTT. Its translation: CAISESGRNTEAFF.

The genes are TRBV18 and TRBJ2-1; D perhaps matches TRBD2 (6 bases). CDR1 KGHSH and CDR2 LQKENI come from the germline V gene. The CDR3 contains 16 residues. V gave up 2 bases and J gave up 0 bases, with 11 bases separating them. CDR3: CASSPRLASSYNEQFF. DNA of the CDR3: TGTGCCAGCTCACCAAGGCTAGCGAGCTCCTACAATGAGCAGTTCTTC.

This chain connects TRBV6-5 to TRBJ1-2, with unresolved D. Germline V gives CDR1 MNHEY, CDR2 SVGAGI. CDR3 length: 14 residues. V was cut by 4 bases and J by 1 base, with 10 bases left in between. DNA of the CDR3: TGTGCCAGCAGTTCTATCCGGGATAACTATGGCTACACCTTC. The encoded protein is CASSSIRDNYGYTF.